Included here is one TCR beta chain sequence, with context. The antigen is undetermined. The sample originates from a study of healthy donors' naive CD4 and CD8 T cells. Study observations and caveats: Most V and J genes were reportedly biased between naive CD4+ and CD8+ cells. Negatively charged CDR3s marked CD8+ lineage; positively charged CDR3s marked CD4+ lineage.

Starting from about 470 ng of total RNA, TCR libraries were made with linear amplification. MiXCR was run by TCRdb on the reads, yielding one entry per CDR3 protein. Among 200,000 or so distinct CDR3 sequences listed, 65% to 75% were seen once. The CDR3 covers 13 residues. The germline CDR1 and CDR2 sequences are LNHDA and SQIVND (reference sequence). V was pared by 5 bases and J by 6 bases, with 12 bases between. CD4+CD8-CD45RO-CD45RA+ cells were naive CD4+; CD8+CD4-CD45RA+CD27bright cells were naive CD8+. Sequences were obtained from naive CD4+ and CD8+ T cells sorted from blood, pooled from several donors. The chain combines TRBV19 with TRBJ2-3, with TRBD1 as a possible D gene (6 bases). The source of this sequence is a pool of human donors in good health; the sample pools cells from several healthy donors. The CDR3 region has the DNA TGTGCCAGTAGTGACAGGCTGGAGGATACGCAGTATTTT. Translating it yields CASSDRLEDTQYF.